A selection of T cell receptor beta chains follows, all from one sample in a study of T cells after yellow fever vaccination. MiXCR, applied by TCRdb to the 5' RACE reads, yields one record per CDR3 protein. This sample has 95,000 to 150,000 distinct CDR3 sequences, with 7.4% found just once. Here the sequenced sample was CD4+ T cells sorted from PBMCs, taken about 10 days after the first yellow fever vaccination. The receptors here all came from a man aged 18 to 30 who received the YFV17D yellow fever vaccine. The CDR3 runs from the conserved cysteine through the conserved F or W. The D gene is left open where the match is weak. The listing skips clone size in some rows; elsewhere it reads once, few, many or a size class.

d_gene	v_gene	j_gene	abundance	CDR3nt	CDR3aa
TRBD1	TRBV29-1	TRBJ1-1	many	TGCAGCGTTGAGAGGGACAGGGCCAACACTGAAGCTTTCTTT	CSVERDRANTEAFF
TRBD1	TRBV29-1	TRBJ1-2	.	TGCAGCGCGATACCCGGGACAGCTGGCTACACCTTC	CSAIPGTAGYTF
.	TRBV3-1	TRBJ2-7	many	TGTGCCAGCAGCCAAGAGGGATCGTCCTACGAGCAGTACTTC	CASSQEGSSYEQYF
.	TRBV7-2	TRBJ2-7	many	TGTGCCAGCAGCCCCTGGATGGAAGAGCAGTACTTC	CASSPWMEEQYF
TRBD1	TRBV7-9	TRBJ1-2	few	TGTGCCAGCAGCTTAGTGGGACAGGGGGAGTATGGCTACACCTTC	CASSLVGQGEYGYTF
.	TRBV4-1	TRBJ1-5	many	TGCGCCAGCAGCCCGACCTGGACAGACAATCAGCCCCAGCATTTT	CASSPTWTDNQPQHF
.	TRBV6-5	TRBJ2-3	many	TGTGCCAGCAGTTACGGATTTGATCAAGCAGATACGCAGTATTTT	CASSYGFDQADTQYF
.	TRBV18	TRBJ1-6	many	TGTGCCAGCCAGGACAGAGATAATTCACCCCTCCACTTT	CASQDRDNSPLHF
.	TRBV15	TRBJ1-1	many	TGTGCCACCAGCGGGCCCGGAAGGGACACTGAAGCTTTCTTT	CATSGPGRDTEAFF
TRBD1	TRBV7-6	TRBJ1-1	many	TGTGCCAGCAGCTTAGCTGGACAGGGGTACACTGAAGCTTTCTTT	CASSLAGQGYTEAFF
.	TRBV28	TRBJ2-5	many	TGTGCCAGCAGTTTATATGGTCGGCAGGGGGGGGCCGGCCCCCAAGAGACCCAGTACTTC	CASSLYGRQGGAGPQETQYF
.	TRBV20-1	TRBJ1-1	few	TGCAGTGCCAGAGGGGGGATTGGCACTGAAGCTTTCTTT	CSARGGIGTEAFF
TRBD2	TRBV4-2	TRBJ2-3	many	TGTGCCAGCAGCCGAAGACTAGCGGGGGGGCCCACAGATACGCAGTATTTT	CASSRRLAGGPTDTQYF
.	TRBV29-1	TRBJ2-1	many	TGCAGCGTCGCCCCCCTATTTTACAATGAGCAGTTCTTC	CSVAPLFYNEQFF
.	TRBV20-1	TRBJ2-5	many	TGCAGTGCTAGAGATGCCAGTTTACAAGAGACCCAGTACTTC	CSARDASLQETQYF
.	TRBV7-3	TRBJ2-1	many	TGTGCCAGCAGTTCTCAGGGTGCGGGGGCTTCCTACAATGAGCAGTTCTTC	CASSSQGAGASYNEQFF
TRBD2	TRBV12-3/TRBV12-4	TRBJ2-3	many	TGTGCCAGCAGTACCGTAGCGGGGGGTCTTGTAAATACGCAGTATTTT	CASSTVAGGLVNTQYF
.	TRBV7-3	TRBJ2-1	many	TGTGCCAGCAGCTTACGGCTCTCGGGTAGTAGGGATGAGCAGTTCTTC	CASSLRLSGSRDEQFF